Sequencing of this TCR beta chain was carried out in a study of T cell responses to AZD1222 COVID-19 vaccine. V was shortened by 3 bases and J by 4 bases, with 14 bases between the two germline ends. Germline CDR1 and CDR2: GTSNPN and SVGIG (reference sequence). The CDR3 extends over 14 amino acids. General observations from the study: Donors in the cohort were predominantly white British and more often female, and clonal diversity was possibly underestimated.

This table comes from immunoSEQ multiplex PCR, and its TCRdb copy is limited to in-frame clones, with some not included. The sample gives about 110,000 clones, 90% of which show up once; 8% is in the top ten. Points on this clone: Antigen specificity is unknown.

V usage is TRBV30 and J usage is TRBJ2-3; perhaps TRBD1 as D (6 bases). The clonotype originates from an adult who received the AZD1222 COVID-19 vaccine. Sequencing was performed on peripheral blood, taken 28 days after the second AZD1222 dose. The CDR3 DNA reads TGTGCCTGGAGACACCAGGGGTGGCCAGATACGCAGTATTTT. Protein: CAWRHQGWPDTQYF.